Here is one T cell receptor beta chain with its context. Its antigen remains unknown. Amplified TCR beta CDR3 regions came from RNA transcripts. TCR CDR3 underwent first-round RT-PCR with the HTBI primer set. TCRdb re-called the multiplex PCR reads with MiXCR, one entry per CDR3 protein. In the table there are hundreds of thousands of distinct CDR3 sequences, roughly a sixth of which are singletons. V lost 4 bases and J 3 bases, leaving 12 bases between the germline ends. Germline V gene lookup returns CDR1 SGHAT and CDR2 FQDESV (reference sequence). The CDR3 is 15 residues long. This record comes from a study of T cells in Graves' hyperthyroidism and ophthalmopathy. Study-level findings and limits: Ophthalmopathy was told apart from stable hyperthyroidism by a 13 V-J model.

Hyperthyroidism in the patients, aged 18 to 65, was newly diagnosed and under 2 months in duration. Any patient presenting with uncontrolled infection, other autoimmune disease, pregnancy or lactation was left out. PBMCs were derived from around 10 ml fresh peripheral blood. The sequenced material came from blood. The clonotype comes from a woman aged 45 to 65 with Graves' hyperthyroidism that later progressed to Graves' ophthalmopathy. V is TRBV11-1 and J is TRBJ1-4; the D is unclear. CDR3 in amino acids: CASSSEGGSNEKLFF. The CDR3 DNA follows: TGTGCCAGCAGCTCCGAGGGCGGATCTAATGAAAAACTGTTTTTT.